This T cell receptor (beta chain) was sequenced for a study of T cell repertoires in cytomegalovirus infection. At the level of the study: The authors used CMV epitopes that were HLA-C-restricted (recently identified) and HLA-B-restricted (well studied). TCR beta signatures that were public indicated CMV infection and matching HLA type. Study-wide results and limits: Public TCR beta family frequency separated CMV-and-HLA carriers, including in an independent cohort. There were HLA-C-restricted CMV-specific TCR beta clonotypes dominating the ex vivo response.

A note on this clonotype: Its antigen is undetermined. An end of the junction does not agree with germline; a read error may underlie this.

One entry per CDR3 protein results from TCRdb running MiXCR on the reads. The sample includes around 900,000 distinct CDR3 sequences, roughly 30% of them seen just once. The source material was cultured CD8+ T cells from PBMCs, sampled from culture after CMV antigen stimulation. The source is a human donor in good health (CMV status not recorded). Some clones in this sample may be carry-over from other donors' samples.

CDR3 sequence reads: CSVEGVPLSGSYKEQFF. Here the CDR3 DNA reads TGCAGCGTTGAAGGAGTTCCACTCAGCGGATCCTACAAAGAGCAGTTCTTC. J is TRBJ2-1 and V is TRBV29-1; a possible D gene is TRBD2 (5 bases). The CDR3 runs 17 residues. CDR1 and CDR2 (germline): SQVTM, ANQGSEA.